This record covers a single T cell receptor beta chain. The CDR3 consists of 16 residues. The germline V gene has CDR1 SGHAT and CDR2 FQNNGV. V was shortened by 0 bases and J by 4 bases, with 15 bases between the two germline ends. This sample is part of a study of blood T cell repertoires in COVID-19. Study-wide background: Nucleic acid was either cDNA or gDNA, and it came from T cells, B-cell-depleted T cells, or PBMCs.

The authors' processing: Reference gene primer amplification gave nucleated cell count estimates. The protocol was immunoSEQ multiplex PCR, while the TCRdb copy is restricted to in-frame clones and leaves out a portion. Clone size and the V and J calls come from that table; the DNA yielded D and trimming. The table includes approximately 46,000 clones, more than 80% detected once. The TCR originated in a man aged 55-75 years with acute or convalescent COVID-19. The sequencing sample was made of peripheral blood. The chain employs TRBV11-2 and TRBJ2-5; possibly TRBD1 for D (7 bases). The chain's CDR3 is CASSLDLWQGGETQYF. The CDR3 DNA reads TGTGCCAGCAGCTTAGATCTGTGGCAGGGGGGAGAGACCCAGTACTTC.